This TCR beta chain originates from a study of OX40 agonist ivuxolimab in advanced cancers. Overall study results and limits: At doses 0.1 to 3.0 mg/kg, CD4+ and CD8+ clones expanded.

V shed 5 bases and J shed 3 bases, with 14 bases lying between them. CDR1 and CDR2 (germline): SGHDT, YYEEEE. This CDR3 spans 15 amino acids. Generated by immunoSEQ multiplex PCR, the TCRdb table keeps only in-frame clones and is missing some. The data show 60,000 to 85,000 clones, approximately 78% seen once. Comments on this clone: Antigen specificity is unknown.

The source was CD4+ or CD8+ T cells sorted from blood, collected in a trial of the OX40 agonist ivuxolimab. The receptor's source is an adult with an advanced solid tumor such as melanoma, head and neck, liver or kidney cancer. This chain uses TRBV5-6 with TRBJ1-4; weak D call: TRBD1 (5 bases). The CDR3 sequence is CASRQSGRANEKLFF. CDR3 coding DNA: TGTGCCAGCAGACAATCGGGGCGAGCTAATGAAAAACTGTTTTTT.